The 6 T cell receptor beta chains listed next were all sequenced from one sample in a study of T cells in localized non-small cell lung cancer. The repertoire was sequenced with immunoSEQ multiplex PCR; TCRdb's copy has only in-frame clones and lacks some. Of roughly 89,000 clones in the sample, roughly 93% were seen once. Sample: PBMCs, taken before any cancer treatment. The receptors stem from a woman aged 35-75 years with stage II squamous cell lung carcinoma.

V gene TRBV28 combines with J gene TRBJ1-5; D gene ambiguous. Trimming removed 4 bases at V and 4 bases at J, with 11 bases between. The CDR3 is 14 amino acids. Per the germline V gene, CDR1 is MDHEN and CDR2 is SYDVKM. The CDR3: CASSYGLGNQPQHF. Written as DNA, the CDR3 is TGTGCCAGCAGTTATGGATTGGGGAATCAGCCCCAGCATTTT.

The CDR3 reads CASSLRGDSPLHF. CDR3 coding DNA: TGTGCCAGCAGCTTGAGGGGGGATTCACCCCTCCACTTT. This chain links TRBV5-6 with TRBJ1-6; D might be TRBD1 (6 bases). The CDR3 sequence is 13 residues long. Trimming left V 1 base short and J 8 bases short, with 7 bases between. Germline values: CDR1 SGHDT, CDR2 YYEEEE.

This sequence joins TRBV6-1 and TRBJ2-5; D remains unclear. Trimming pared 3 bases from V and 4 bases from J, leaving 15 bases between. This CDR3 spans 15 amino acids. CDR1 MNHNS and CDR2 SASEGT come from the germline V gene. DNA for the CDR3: TGTGCCAGCAGTGACACCCCAGAGGTTAGAGAGACCCAGTACTTC. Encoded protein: CASSDTPEVRETQYF.

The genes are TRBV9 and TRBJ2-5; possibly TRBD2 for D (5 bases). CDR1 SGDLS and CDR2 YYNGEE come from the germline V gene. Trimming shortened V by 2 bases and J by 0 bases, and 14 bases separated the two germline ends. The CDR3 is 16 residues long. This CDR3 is CASSVANPGNQETQYF. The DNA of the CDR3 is TGTGCCAGCAGCGTCGCAAACCCGGGGAACCAAGAGACCCAGTACTTC.

CDR3 DNA: TGTGCCAGCAGTTTATCAAACAGGGGATACGAGCAGTACTTC. Its translation: CASSLSNRGYEQYF. The V call is TRBV27, the J call TRBJ2-7, with 7 bases identical to TRBD1. V lost 0 bases to trimming and J lost 4 bases; unmatched junction nucleotides: 3. Per the germline V gene, CDR1 is MNHEY and CDR2 is SMNVEV (reference sequence). This CDR3 region has 14 residues.

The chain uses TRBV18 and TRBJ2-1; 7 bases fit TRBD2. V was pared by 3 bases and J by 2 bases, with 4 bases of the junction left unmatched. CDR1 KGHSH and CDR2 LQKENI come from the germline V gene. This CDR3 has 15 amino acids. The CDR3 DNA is TGTGCCAGCTCACCGGGCGGGAGCCCCTACAATGAGCAGTTCTTC. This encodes CASSPGGSPYNEQFF.